This T cell receptor beta chain was recovered during a study of T cell responses to AZD1222 COVID-19 vaccine. The CDR3 totals 16 residues. Germline values: CDR1 MDHEN, CDR2 SYDVKM. Trimming pared 7 bases from V and 6 bases from J, leaving 22 bases between. Assay used: immunoSEQ multiplex PCR; TCRdb lists only in-frame clones, some missing. The sample contains about 96,000 clones, 80% to 90% of which appear only once. Sequencing was performed on peripheral blood, taken on day 0 of AZD1222 vaccination. This clonotype was sampled from an adult in good health. J is TRBJ1-5 and V is TRBV28; TRBD1 is a possible D gene (6 bases). The CDR3 DNA reads as TGTGCCAGCACCCTCCGGGGGTACAGGGCGCGTCAGCCCCAGCATTTT. The encoded protein is CASTLRGYRARQPQHF. The complete variable domain, with remaining parts taken from reference TRBV28 and TRBJ1-5, reads DVKVTQSSRYLVKRTGEKVFLECVQDMDHENMFWYRQDPGLGLRLIYFSYDVKMKEKGDIPEGYSVSREKKERFSLILESASTNQTSMYLCASTLRGYRARQPQHFGDGTRLSIL.